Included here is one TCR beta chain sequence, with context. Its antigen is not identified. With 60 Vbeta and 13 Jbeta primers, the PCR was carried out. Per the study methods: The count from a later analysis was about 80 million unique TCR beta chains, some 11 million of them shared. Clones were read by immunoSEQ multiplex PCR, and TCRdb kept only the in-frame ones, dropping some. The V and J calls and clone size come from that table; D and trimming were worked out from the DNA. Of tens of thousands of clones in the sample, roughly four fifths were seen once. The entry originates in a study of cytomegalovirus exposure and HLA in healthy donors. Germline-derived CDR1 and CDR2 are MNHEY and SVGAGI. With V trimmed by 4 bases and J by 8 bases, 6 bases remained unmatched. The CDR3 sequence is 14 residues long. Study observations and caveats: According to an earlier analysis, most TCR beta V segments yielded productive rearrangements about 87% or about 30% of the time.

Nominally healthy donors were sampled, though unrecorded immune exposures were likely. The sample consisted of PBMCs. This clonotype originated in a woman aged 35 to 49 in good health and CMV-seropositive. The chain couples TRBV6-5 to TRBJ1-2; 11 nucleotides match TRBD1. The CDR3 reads CASSSGQGASGYTF. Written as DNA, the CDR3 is TGTGCCAGCAGTTCCGGACAGGGGGCCTCAGGCTACACCTTC.